These 9 T cell receptor beta chains originate from one sample sequenced in a study of T cells after yellow fever vaccination. TCRdb reprocessed the 5' RACE reads via MiXCR and lists one record per CDR3 protein. Of about 320,000 distinct CDR3 sequences in the sample, around 4.4% were seen once. The sequenced sample was PBMCs, obtained 15 days after the yellow fever booster vaccination. All receptors come from a young man who received the YFV17D yellow fever vaccine.

This clonotype was seen a few times. J is TRBJ2-5 and V is TRBV4-3; D is unclear. The CDR3 is 16 amino acids. Germline values: CDR1 LGHNA, CDR2 YSLEER. V shed 1 base and J shed 2 bases, with 14 bases lying between them. CDR3 protein: CASSQAEWTQQETQYF. CDR3 nucleotide sequence: TGCGCCAGCAGCCAAGCAGAGTGGACCCAACAAGAGACCCAGTACTTC.

This clonotype was counted at least ten times. This rearrangement joins TRBV10-3 to TRBJ2-5; no reliable D call. From germline, CDR1 is ENHRY and CDR2 SYGVKD. The CDR3 is made up of 14 amino acids. V lost 5 bases to trimming and J lost 3 bases, with 13 bases between them. Here the CDR3 reads CAISRPGLEETQYF. The CDR3, as DNA: TGTGCCATCAGTAGACCCGGGCTAGAAGAGACCCAGTACTTC.

The rearrangement joins TRBV3-1 to TRBJ2-5; 10 bases fit TRBD2. The CDR3 spans 17 residues. Trimming cost V 0 bases and J 1 base; bases outside gene matches: 5. CDR1 is LGHDT and CDR2 is YNNKEL in the germline V gene (reference sequence). Here the CDR3 DNA reads TGTGCCAGCAGCCAAGATGGGCGGACTAGCGGCCAAGAGACCCAGTACTTC. Translated: CASSQDGRTSGQETQYF.

This clonotype was seen a handful of times. The chain couples TRBV4-1 to TRBJ2-7; maybe TRBD2 (6 bases). The CDR3 has 19 amino acids. CDR1 and CDR2 (germline): MGHRA, YSYEKL. V was pared by 1 base and J by 0 bases, with 22 bases between. Here the CDR3 reads CASSQVGGVGGASSYEQYF. Here the CDR3 DNA reads TGCGCCAGCAGCCAAGTTGGTGGGGTGGGCGGGGCCAGCTCCTACGAGCAGTACTTC.

The rearrangement joins TRBV6-2 or TRBV6-3 to TRBJ1-2, with TRBD1 identical over 9 bases. CDR3 length: 13 residues. The trim removed 8 bases at V and 2 bases at J, leaving 3 bases unmatched. Germline V gene sequence: CDR1 MNHEY, CDR2 SVGEGT. The CDR3 sequence is CASGDRENYGYTF. The CDR3 DNA follows: TGTGCCAGCGGGGACAGGGAGAACTATGGCTACACCTTC.

This sequence joins TRBV7-3 and TRBJ2-5; 7 nucleotides agree with TRBD1. Germline V gene lookup returns CDR1 SGHTA and CDR2 FQGTGA. After removal of 0 bases from V and 1 base from J, the junction contained 11 bases not matched to a gene. The CDR3 spans 18 residues. The CDR3 DNA sequence: TGTGCCAGCAGCTTAACGGGCCCGGGACAGCAGTTCCAAGAGACCCAGTACTTC. It translates to CASSLTGPGQQFQETQYF.

The chain uses TRBV5-1 and TRBJ2-6; tentative D call: TRBD1 (6 bases). CDR1 SGHRS and CDR2 YFSETQ come from the germline V gene. The CDR3 runs to 18 residues. Trimming took off 0 bases at V and 0 bases at J, with 13 bases between the two ends. The CDR3 loop reads CASSLVAGVFSGANVLTF. In DNA, the CDR3 is TGCGCCAGCAGCTTGGTTGCAGGGGTTTTCTCTGGGGCCAACGTCCTGACTTTC.

This clonotype was recorded at least ten times. V gene TRBV3-1 combines with J gene TRBJ2-3; D uncertain. This CDR3 contains 14 residues. Per the germline V gene, CDR1 is LGHDT and CDR2 is YNNKEL (reference sequence). V was pared by 0 bases and J by 4 bases, with 8 bases between. The chain's CDR3 is CASSQEILADTQYF. CDR3 DNA: TGTGCCAGCAGCCAAGAAATACTGGCAGATACGCAGTATTTT.

This clonotype occurred many times. The gene calls are TRBV4-1 and TRBJ1-1, with D tentatively TRBD1 (5 bases). Trimming cost V 1 base and J 4 bases, with 10 bases left between them. This CDR3 spans 14 amino acids. Germline V lookup: CDR1 MGHRA, CDR2 YSYEKL. CDR3 nucleotides: TGCGCCAGCAGCCAAGGCGGGGCTTTCACTGAAGCTTTCTTT. Translated: CASSQGGAFTEAFF.